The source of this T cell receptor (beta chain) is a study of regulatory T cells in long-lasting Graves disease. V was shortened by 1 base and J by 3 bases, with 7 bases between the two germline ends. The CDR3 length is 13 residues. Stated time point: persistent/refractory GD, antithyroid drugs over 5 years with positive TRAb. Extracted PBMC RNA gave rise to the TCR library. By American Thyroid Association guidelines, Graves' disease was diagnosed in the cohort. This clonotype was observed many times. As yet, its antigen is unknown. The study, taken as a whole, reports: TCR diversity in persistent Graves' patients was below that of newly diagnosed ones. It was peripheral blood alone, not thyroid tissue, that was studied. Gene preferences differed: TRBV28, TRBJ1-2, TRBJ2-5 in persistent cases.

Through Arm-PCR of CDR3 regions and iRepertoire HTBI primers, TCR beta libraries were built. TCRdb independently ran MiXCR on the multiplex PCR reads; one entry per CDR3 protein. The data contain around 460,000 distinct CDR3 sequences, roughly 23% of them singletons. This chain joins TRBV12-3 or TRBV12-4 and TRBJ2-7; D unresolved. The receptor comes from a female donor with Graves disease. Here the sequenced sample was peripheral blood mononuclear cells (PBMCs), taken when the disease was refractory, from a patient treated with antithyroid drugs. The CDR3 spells CASSLGTFYEQYF. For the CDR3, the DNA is TGTGCCAGCAGTTTAGGCACGTTCTACGAGCAGTACTTC.